The 4 T cell receptor beta chains listed next were all sequenced from one sample in a study of T cells expressing NK-cell markers. TCRdb re-called the 5' RACE reads and shows each CDR3 protein once, DNA omitted. The sample's table shows some 340,000 distinct CDR3 sequences. The sequenced material came from blood T cells: a sorted CD56 or NKG2C T cell subset, CD4+ or CD8+ T cells, or bulk PBMC T cells (not recorded which). Receptors originate from a man aged 18 to 69 in good health.

The rearrangement uses TRBV12-3 or TRBV12-4 and TRBJ2-5; TCRdb proposes TRBD2, but this gene call is untestable without DNA. The length of the CDR3 is 14 residues. This chain's CDR3 is CASSLESPAETQYF.

The chain employs TRBV2 and TRBJ2-3; the D gene TCRdb calls, TRBD1, cannot be checked with no DNA. Per germline, CDR1 SNHLY and CDR2 FYNNEI. This CDR3 is built from 17 residues. The CDR3 spells CASSLQVRGRGTDTQYF.

The genes are TRBV5-1 and TRBJ2-4; TCRdb gives TRBD2 as the D gene, but with no DNA this cannot be confirmed. CDR3 length equals 18 residues. Germline lookup yields CDR1 SGHRS and CDR2 YFSETQ. CDR3 protein: CASSLGLAGTIAKNIQYF.

The CDR3: CASSFQGGGADEQYF. The chain couples TRBV2 to TRBJ2-7; no DNA is available, so the TRBD2 call from TCRdb remains unchecked. Germline V gives CDR1 SNHLY, CDR2 FYNNEI. The CDR3 runs 15 residues.